The 22 T cell receptor beta chains reported below all come from one sample, sequenced in a study of blood T cell repertoires in COVID-19. Generated by immunoSEQ multiplex PCR, the TCRdb table keeps only in-frame clones and is missing some. This sample carries 250,000 to 350,000 clones, roughly 80% of them seen once, and the ten largest clones take more than 1.1%. Material for sequencing was peripheral blood. Every receptor here comes from a human donor with COVID-19, enrolled during active disease. The donor label of this sample is uncertain.

This chain joins TRBV2 and TRBJ2-6; TRBD2 aligns across 13 bases. The CDR3 is made up of 18 amino acids. CDR1 and CDR2 from the germline V gene are SNHLY and FYNNEI. Trimming took 5 bases from V and 2 from J; bases not matched to a gene: 6. The CDR3 region has the DNA TGTGCCAGCAGTAAGGGACTAGCGGGACGGACTGGGGCCAACGTCCTGACTTTC. Translated, it gives CASSKGLAGRTGANVLTF.

V gene TRBV6-2 or TRBV6-3 combines with J gene TRBJ1-1; D may be TRBD1 (5 bases). Trimming pared 5 bases from V and 11 bases from J, leaving 12 bases between. Germline-derived CDR1 and CDR2 are MNHEY and SVGEGT. CDR3 length: 11 residues. In DNA form, the CDR3 reads TGTGCCAGCAGTCACGGTTCAGGGGCTTTCTTT. This gives the protein CASSHGSGAFF.

This clone has a count of ten or more. The CDR3 spells CASSADRGGQPQHF. Written as DNA, the CDR3 is TGTGCCAGCAGCGCGGACAGGGGAGGTCAGCCCCAGCATTTT. The chain uses TRBV5-6 and TRBJ1-5, with 9 bases fitting TRBD1. The germline gives CDR1 SGHDT, CDR2 YYEEEE. J lost 6 bases, V lost 4 bases, and 5 bases had no gene match. CDR3 length: 14 residues.

To note about this clone: Its ends do not fully match the called genes, so a read error is possible. The chain joins TRBV6-4 to TRBJ2-5; TRBD1 matches 7 bases. This CDR3 is 9 amino acids long. The germline CDR1 and CDR2 sequences are MRHNA and SNTAGT. CDR3 loop: CARKGAGDF. In nucleotides, the CDR3 is TGTGCCAGGAAGGGGGCTGGGGACTTC.

In its sample, this clone was seen a few times. The CDR3 DNA sequence: TGTGCCAGTAGTAAGGGGGAATTGGATACGCAGTATTTT. Amino acids: CASSKGELDTQYF. This chain uses TRBV19 with TRBJ2-3; weak D call: TRBD1 (6 bases). V was cut by 4 bases and J by 6 bases, with 11 bases left in between. The CDR3 totals 13 residues. From germline, CDR1 is LNHDA and CDR2 SQIVND (reference sequence). Together with reference TRBV19 and TRBJ2-3, the CDR3 gives the full variable domain: DGGITQSPKYLFRKEGQNVTLSCEQNLNHDAMYWYRQDPGQGLRLIYYSQIVNDFQKGDIAEGYSVSREKKESFPLTVTSAQKNPTAFYLCASSKGELDTQYFGPGTRLTVL.

J is TRBJ2-6 and V is TRBV12-3 or TRBV12-4, with D unresolved. Trimming removed 6 bases at V and 1 base at J, with 4 bases between. The CDR3 sequence is 13 residues long. The CDR3 DNA reads TGTGCCAGCAGCTCGTCTGGGGCCAACGTCCTGACTTTC. It specifies CASSSSGANVLTF.

The CDR3 DNA reads as TGTGCCAGTACCTTGGGACAGAAAATTAACACTGAAGCTTTCTTT. Its protein is CASTLGQKINTEAFF. The chain uses TRBV19 and TRBJ1-1, with 7 bases that match TRBD1. Germline V gene data show CDR1 as LNHDA and CDR2 as SQIVND (reference sequence). The CDR3 is 15 amino acids. With 7 bases clipped from V and 2 bases from J, the junction kept 10 bases outside the gene matches.

The rearrangement joins TRBV5-1 to TRBJ1-1, with D tentatively TRBD1 (6 bases). The CDR3 runs to 15 residues. Trimming took off 0 bases at V and 0 bases at J, with 9 bases between the two ends. Germline CDR1 is SGHRS and CDR2 is YFSETQ. The CDR3 DNA reads TGCGCCAGCAGCTTGGGACAGGTCATGAACACTGAAGCTTTCTTT. Its translation is CASSLGQVMNTEAFF.

The V gene is TRBV5-1, the J gene TRBJ1-1, with D possibly TRBD1 on 5 matching bases. Germline CDR1 reads SGHRS; CDR2 reads YFSETQ. The CDR3 has 13 residues. Trimming took 2 bases from V and 5 from J, leaving 10 bases between them. The CDR3 nucleotides read TGCGCCAGCAGCTTCAGGGAGGGAACTGAAGCTTTCTTT. Translated, it gives CASSFREGTEAFF. The complete variable domain, with remaining parts taken from reference TRBV5-1 and TRBJ1-1, reads KAGVTQTPRYLIKTRGQQVTLSCSPISGHRSVSWYQQTPGQGLQFLFEYFSETQRNKGNFPGRFSGRQFSNSRSEMNVSTLELGDSALYLCASSFREGTEAFFGQGTRLTVV.

This rearrangement joins TRBV19 to TRBJ1-5; D gene unclear. With 3 bases removed from V and 6 bases from J, the gap between germline ends came to 12 bases. The CDR3 is made up of 14 amino acids. Looked up from germline, CDR1 is LNHDA and CDR2 is SQIVND (reference sequence). The CDR3 reads CASSITDLVQPQHF. For the CDR3, the DNA is TGTGCCAGTAGTATTACCGACTTGGTTCAGCCCCAGCATTTT.

V is TRBV15 and J is TRBJ2-5; 11 nucleotides line up with TRBD1. Trimming removed 3 bases from V and 4 bases from J; junction bases left unmatched: 1. This CDR3 comprises 14 residues. Germline V gene lookup returns CDR1 LNHNV and CDR2 YYDKDF (reference sequence). Written as DNA, the CDR3 is TGTGCCACCAGCAGGGACAGGGGGCGAGAGACCCAGTACTTC. Translation gives CATSRDRGRETQYF.

CDR3 nucleotides: TGCGCCAGCAGCCCCCGGAGTTCTGTTGCAACTAATGAAAAACTGTTTTTT. It encodes CASSPRSSVATNEKLFF. The chain uses TRBV5-1 and TRBJ1-4; D is ambiguous. Trimming shortened V by 4 bases and J by 0 bases, and 16 bases separated the two germline ends. The CDR3 has 17 residues. Looked up from germline, CDR1 is SGHRS and CDR2 is YFSETQ.

V usage is TRBV29-1 and J usage is TRBJ2-7, with D unclear. Germline loops: CDR1 SQVTM, CDR2 ANQGSEA. V lost 4 bases to trimming and J lost 0 bases, with 7 bases between them. CDR3 size: 12 residues. The CDR3 region has the DNA TGCAGCGTTGGTACTGCCTCCTACGAGCAGTACTTC. This codes for CSVGTASYEQYF.

The chain joins TRBV10-3 to TRBJ2-5; TRBD2 aligns across 13 bases. Trimming removed 3 bases from V and 5 bases from J; junction bases left unmatched: 12. Germline CDR1 and CDR2: ENHRY and SYGVKD. The CDR3 loop spans 18 amino acids. DNA of the CDR3: TGTGCCATCAGTGACTCATTCGGGACTAGCGGGGAGGGGGAGACCCAGTACTTC. It codes for CAISDSFGTSGEGETQYF.

The chain recombines TRBV19 with TRBJ1-4, with D possibly TRBD1 on 5 matching bases. Trimming shortened V by 7 bases and J by 0 bases, and 12 bases separated the two germline ends. The germline CDR1 and CDR2 sequences are LNHDA and SQIVND (reference sequence). This CDR3 is built from 15 residues. The DNA for the CDR3 is TGTGCCAGTATAAGACAGTTCGCAACTAATGAAAAACTGTTTTTT. It encodes CASIRQFATNEKLFF.

The CDR3 spells CASSFIRETQYF. Written as DNA, the CDR3 is TGTGCCAGCAGCTTTATCAGAGAGACCCAGTACTTC. The chain couples TRBV11-2 to TRBJ2-5, with D uncertain. CDR3 length equals 12 residues. Per germline, CDR1 SGHAT and CDR2 FQNNGV. The V end was cut by 3 bases, the J end by 4 bases, with 6 bases between.

The V and J genes are TRBV27 and TRBJ2-3, with D perhaps TRBD2 (5 bases). Germline loops: CDR1 MNHEY, CDR2 SMNVEV (reference sequence). This CDR3 comprises 14 residues. V lost 5 bases and J lost 2, with 11 bases in between. The DNA for the CDR3 is TGTGCCAGCAGTCCCGGACTGAACACAGATACGCAGTATTTT. It yields the protein CASSPGLNTDTQYF.

The chain uses TRBV9 and TRBJ2-3; the D gene is possibly TRBD2 (7 bases). Trimming removed 0 bases from V and 6 bases from J, with 14 bases in between. The germline gives CDR1 SGDLS, CDR2 YYNGEE. The CDR3 covers 15 residues. The DNA of the CDR3 is TGTGCCAGCAGCGTAGTGGGGGGGGCCGGTGATACGCAGTATTTT. This gives the protein CASSVVGGAGDTQYF.

The gene calls are TRBV28 and TRBJ1-4, with D hard to call. Per germline, CDR1 MDHEN and CDR2 SYDVKM. The CDR3 spans 17 residues. Deletions cut 2 bases from V and 3 bases from J, with 16 bases between. Here the CDR3 reads CASSLDGGHRSNEKLFF. The DNA of the CDR3 is TGTGCCAGCAGTTTAGATGGTGGGCACAGATCTAATGAAAAACTGTTTTTT.

This clone was found a few times. The V call is TRBV6-5, the J call TRBJ2-3; D may be TRBD1 (6 bases). The CDR3 covers 14 residues. Per germline, CDR1 MNHEY and CDR2 SVGAGI. V was clipped by 6 bases and J by 1 base, with 11 bases between them. CDR3 residues: CASRQGPRTDTQYF. The CDR3 DNA reads TGTGCCAGCAGACAGGGACCCCGCACAGATACGCAGTATTTT.

J is TRBJ2-2 and V is TRBV4-1; no definite D call. CDR3 length: 15 amino acids. Germline loops: CDR1 MGHRA, CDR2 YSYEKL. V shed 1 base and J shed 8 bases, with 14 bases lying between them. CDR3 in DNA: TGCGCCAGCAGCCAAGGTGCCAAACTACTGGGGGAGCTGTTTTTT. It codes for CASSQGAKLLGELFF.

The gene calls are TRBV28 and TRBJ1-1; tentative D call: TRBD1 (5 bases). CDR1 and CDR2 (germline): MDHEN, SYDVKM. This CDR3 comprises 14 residues. The V end was cut by 3 bases, the J end by 3 bases, with 11 bases between. The CDR3 sequence: CASSFRGNDTEAFF. The CDR3 DNA sequence: TGTGCCAGCAGTTTCCGGGGGAATGACACTGAAGCTTTCTTT.